The clone carrying this T cell receptor beta chain has only a few counts. Compared with germline, one end of the junction differs, possibly owing to a read error. This sample is part of a study of T cells in Graves' hyperthyroidism and ophthalmopathy. Per the germline V gene, CDR1 is MNHNS and CDR2 is SASEGT. The CDR3 contains 15 residues. The source material, RNA transcripts, was used to amplify TCR beta CDR3 regions. Researchers ran a first-round RT-PCR on the TCR CDR3 using the HTBI primer set. Using its own MiXCR run on the multiplex PCR reads, TCRdb lists one record per CDR3 protein. In the table there are about 640,000 distinct CDR3 sequences, 20% of which are singletons.

The V gene is TRBV6-1, the J gene TRBJ2-2, with a tentative D call TRBD2 (5 bases). The clonotype originates from a young man with Graves' ophthalmopathy. The specimen was blood. CDR3 sequence reads: CASSSSRENTRELFF. The CDR3 DNA is TGTGCCAGCAGCTCGTCTAGGGAGAACACCAGGGAGCTGTTTTTT.